Below, one T cell receptor (beta chain) is given with its context. Its antigen is currently unknown. The sample originates from a study of Ad26.COV2.S vaccination and SARS-CoV-2 variants. This sample's treatment: some 20 received Ad26.COV2.S at low or high dose, single or two shots; about five received placebo; per-sample allocation not given. The samples were gathered on day 63 after the first injection of vaccine or placebo. Whole-study results and caveats: Breadth, reportedly substantial, characterized the spike-specific CD8+ and CD4+ T cell responses after vaccination. Compared with placebo recipients, vaccine recipients had higher spike-specific TCR breadth.

Deletions cut 1 base from V and 0 bases from J, with 10 bases between. Per germline, CDR1 GTSNPN and CDR2 SVGIG (reference sequence). This CDR3 is built from 15 residues. Assay used: immunoSEQ multiplex PCR; TCRdb lists only in-frame clones, some missing. The table includes some 250,000 clones, roughly 90% detected once. The input for sequencing was peripheral blood, taken in a trial of Ad26.COV2.S vaccine versus placebo. The TCR sequence derives from a person between 18 and 65 years old who received the Ad26.COV2.S COVID-19 vaccine or a placebo. The V gene is TRBV30, the J gene TRBJ1-3; possible D gene TRBD1, 5 bases. DNA of the CDR3: TGTGCCTGGAGTGGGGACGGATACTCTGGAAACACCATATATTTT. Residues: CAWSGDGYSGNTIYF.